The rows below give T cell receptor beta chains drawn from one sample of a study of T cells in Graves' hyperthyroidism and ophthalmopathy. TCRdb ran MiXCR on the multiplex PCR reads and lists one entry per CDR3 protein. The data hold approximately 600,000 distinct CDR3 sequences, with 20% to 25% observed a single time. Sequencing was carried out using blood. The receptor source for this set is a young man with Graves' ophthalmopathy. The CDR3 runs from the conserved cysteine through the conserved F or W. Each record gives: J gene, D gene, clone size, V gene, CDR3 DNA, CDR3 protein. The D gene is left open where the match is weak. Part of the rows lack a size; the others show once, few, many or a class for expanded clones.

>TRBJ2-3|.|.|TRBV7-9
TGTGCCAGCAGCACGAGCTGGGGGGATACGCAGTATTTT
CASSTSWGDTQYF
>TRBJ2-7|.|.|TRBV28
TGTGCCAGCAGTTTATTCGGACTCTCCTACGAGCAGTACTTC
CASSLFGLSYEQYF
>TRBJ2-7|.|many|TRBV27
TGTGCCAGCGGCCCCTACTACGAGCAGTACTTC
CASGPYYEQYF
>TRBJ2-5|.|many|TRBV30
TGTGCCTGGAGGTATCAGGATCAAGAGACCCAGTACTTC
CAWRYQDQETQYF
>TRBJ1-5|TRBD1|few|TRBV4-1
TGCGCCAGCAGCCTGACTACAGGGGGCTTTCAGCCCCAGCATTTT
CASSLTTGGFQPQHF
>TRBJ2-3|.|.|TRBV4-1
TGCGCCAGCAGCCAAGAGGTAGCGGTTCCTTTAGCGCAGTATTTT
CASSQEVAVPLAQYF
>TRBJ2-5|.|many|TRBV7-3
TGTGCCAGCAGTCGGTCGGGCCAAAGAGAGACCCAGTACTTC
CASSRSGQRETQYF
>TRBJ1-2|TRBD1|.|TRBV10-3
TGTGCCATCAGTGAGTCCGACAGGGCGAGCGGCTACACCTTC
CAISESDRASGYTF
>TRBJ2-7|.|many|TRBV11-2
TGTGCCAGCAGCGCCTACACGGTAGCGGACCCGTCCTACGAGCAGTACTTC
CASSAYTVADPSYEQYF
>TRBJ2-7|.|many|TRBV11-2
TGTGCCAGCAGCTCATCAGGGGCCTCGGGGCAGTACTTC
CASSSSGASGQYF
>TRBJ2-7|.|few|TRBV30
TGTGCCTGGAGTGTAATTACTAGCGAGCAGTACTTC
CAWSVITSEQYF
>TRBJ2-3|.|many|TRBV5-1
TGCGCCAGCAGAACGGACGTTAGGACGGTTGATACGCAGTATTTT
CASRTDVRTVDTQYF
>TRBJ2-1|.|few|TRBV11-3
TGTGCCAGCGGGCGGGGTGGCAATGAGCAGTTCTTC
CASGRGGNEQFF
>TRBJ2-3|TRBD2|.|TRBV7-9
TGTGCCAGCAGCGGCGGACTAGCGGGAGTGTCAGATACGCAGTATTTT
CASSGGLAGVSDTQYF
>TRBJ1-5|TRBD1|.|TRBV24-1
TGTGCCACCAGTGATCATCGACAGGGCGCTAATCAGCCCCAGCATTTT
CATSDHRQGANQPQHF
>TRBJ2-1|.|few|TRBV3-1
TGTGCCAGCAGCCCAACCGGGACTGGGAAATACAATGAGCAGTTCTTC
CASSPTGTGKYNEQFF
>TRBJ1-1|.|few|TRBV3-2
TGTGCCAACAGCCAGGTTCAGGGCAGGGGGAACACTGAAGCTTTCTTT
CANSQVQGRGNTEAFF
>TRBJ2-1|TRBD2|many|TRBV2
TGTGCCAGCGCCCTAGCGGGAGCCTACAATGAGCAGTTCTTC
CASALAGAYNEQFF
>TRBJ1-1|.|.|TRBV20-1
TGCAGTGCCCCCGCCTGGGGGCTTCCTGAAGCTTTCTTT
CSAPAWGLPEAFF
>TRBJ2-7|TRBD2|.|TRBV7-2
TGTGCCAGCAGCTCAACGGGACTATTATACGAGCAGTACTTC
CASSSTGLLYEQYF
>TRBJ1-1|TRBD1|.|TRBV12-3/TRBV12-4
TGTGCCAGCAGTTTAAGGACAGGGGATTTGGCTGAAGCTTTCTTT
CASSLRTGDLAEAFF
>TRBJ1-5|.|many|TRBV27
TGTGCCAGCAGGAGGACGTCAGCTTTCAATCAGCCCCAGCATTTT
CASRRTSAFNQPQHF
>TRBJ2-3|.|once|TRBV7-3
TGTGCCAGCAGCCCGGGGTCCCTTCTAAACACAGATACGCAGTATTTT
CASSPGSLLNTDTQYF
>TRBJ2-7|TRBD2|few|TRBV14
TGTGCCAGCAGCCAAGTAACTAGCGGCTTCTACGAGCAGTACTTC
CASSQVTSGFYEQYF
>TRBJ2-1|.|few|TRBV5-1
TGCGCCAGCAGGACGAGCGGCAATGAGCAGTTCTTC
CASRTSGNEQFF
>TRBJ2-7|TRBD2|.|TRBV6-6
TGTGCCAGCAGTTACTCGCTAGCGGCCTCCTACGAGCAGTACTTC
CASSYSLAASYEQYF
>TRBJ1-1|.|many|TRBV27
TGTGCCAGCAGTTTCCAGGGTTGGACTGAAGCTTTCTTT
CASSFQGWTEAFF
>TRBJ2-1|.|.|TRBV20-1
TGCAGTATGGAGCCAGAATCCCTTCTCGATGAGCAGTTCTTC
CSMEPESLLDEQFF
>TRBJ1-1|.|.|TRBV28
TGTGCCAACAGTTTAGTTACAGGGTACCCTGAAGCTTTCTTT
CANSLVTGYPEAFF
>TRBJ2-1|.|.|TRBV6-1
TGTGCCAGCACCCAAAGACCCCAGGGGGGCGATGAGCAGTTCTTC
CASTQRPQGGDEQFF
>TRBJ2-7|TRBD1|once|TRBV18
TGTGCCAGCTCACCACCGCTGACAGGGGTCAACTACGAGCAGTACTTC
CASSPPLTGVNYEQYF
>TRBJ1-1|.|many|TRBV25-1
TGTGCCAGCAGTGGGTCCGACCCCGAGGACACTGAAGCTTTCTTT
CASSGSDPEDTEAFF
>TRBJ1-1|.|many|TRBV30
TGTGCCTGGAGTGTACGGGATGAAGCTTTCTTT
CAWSVRDEAFF
>TRBJ2-7|.|.|TRBV6-1
TGTGCCAGCAGCTTTTCGATCGGGACGAACAAACCCTACGAGCAGTACTTC
CASSFSIGTNKPYEQYF
>TRBJ2-2|TRBD1|.|TRBV10-2
TGCGCCAGCAGGGGGACAGCAAAGAACGCCGGGGAGCTGTTTTTT
CASRGTAKNAGELFF
>TRBJ2-3|TRBD2|.|TRBV28
TGTGCCAGTACTGCCGGGACTAGCAGCCGCACAGATGCGCAGTATTTT
CASTAGTSSRTDAQYF
>TRBJ1-5|.|.|TRBV10-3
TGTGCCATCAGTGAAGATCGGTCCCTAAGCAATCAGCCCCAGCATTTT
CAISEDRSLSNQPQHF
>TRBJ2-2|.|.|TRBV5-6
TGTGCCAGCAGCTTGGAGTCAGGAGGTCCCGGGGAGCTGTTTTTT
CASSLESGGPGELFF
>TRBJ1-1|.|few|TRBV6-2/TRBV6-3
TGTGCCAGCAGTGGACTCCCCCAAGCTTTCTTT
CASSGLPQAFF
>TRBJ1-4|TRBD1|many|TRBV3-1
TGTGCCAGCAGTCCCGGGACAGCGAATGAAAAACTGTTTTTT
CASSPGTANEKLFF
>TRBJ2-7|.|many|TRBV12-3/TRBV12-4
TGTGCCAGCAGTTCCGGCTTGGGGCTCGAGCAGTACTTC
CASSSGLGLEQYF
>TRBJ1-2|.|few|TRBV29-1
TGCAGCGTTGAAGGGGCAGGGAGCTATGGCTACACCTTC
CSVEGAGSYGYTF
>TRBJ2-5|TRBD1|few|TRBV6-6
TGTGCCAGCAGTTACTCGAGACAGGGGGGAGAGACCCAGTACTTC
CASSYSRQGGETQYF